This entry features one TCR beta chain sequence. Its specificity is unknown. This specimen comes from a study of shared clonotypes between healthy human individuals. Background on the study: Three plates each covered CD4 naive and memory; CD8 naive two, CD8 memory one.

Study conclusions and caveats: Unshared clonotypes carried lower generation probabilities than those common to all four donors. Limitation of the genetic and exposure-history diversity represented came from the few donors.

Profiled with immunoSEQ multiplex PCR; TCRdb holds only in-frame clones, not every one. Of 2 million to 2.5 million clones listed, under 95% are singletons. V was clipped by 1 base and J by 6 bases, with 15 bases between them. The CDR3 contains 15 residues. Germline loops: CDR1 SNHLY, CDR2 FYNNEI. The J gene is TRBJ1-1, the V gene TRBV2, with D unresolved. The sequence came from a man aged 18-30 years in good health. Some clones in this sample may be carry-over from other donors' samples. Sequenced input: naive CD4+ T cells from PBMCs. The subset: CD45RA+ positively selected. CDR3 DNA: TGTGCCAGCAGTGAAGGTCGCCACGCCCAGGCTGAAGCTTTCTTT. Translation: CASSEGRHAQAEAFF.